The 22 T cell receptor beta chains in this list originate from one sample, sequenced in a study of cytomegalovirus exposure and HLA in healthy donors. Here immunoSEQ multiplex PCR was the method, and the copy in TCRdb shows in-frame clones only, minus some. The top ten clones hold approximately 2% of a sample with 150,000 to 200,000 clones, 80% to 90% of them seen once. Sequenced input: PBMCs. The receptors were gathered from a woman younger than 35 in good health and CMV-seronegative.

The chain uses TRBV5-1 and TRBJ2-2; D remains unclear. With 0 bases removed from V and 5 bases from J, the gap between germline ends came to 11 bases. The CDR3 sequence is 15 residues long. The germline gives CDR1 SGHRS, CDR2 YFSETQ. The CDR3 DNA sequence: TGCGCCAGCAGCTTGGCCCGGTCGAGGACCGGGGAGCTGTTTTTT. Translated, it gives CASSLARSRTGELFF.

The rearrangement links TRBV5-6 to TRBJ2-5; TRBD2 matches at 7 bases. CDR3 size: 14 residues. Germline CDR1 is SGHDT and CDR2 is YYEEEE. Trimming cost V 6 bases and J 7 bases; bases outside gene matches: 12. The CDR3 nucleotides read TGTGCCAGCAACCGACTAGCCGGAGGAGGGACCCAGTACTTC. Translation gives CASNRLAGGGTQYF.

The rearrangement links TRBV2 to TRBJ1-5; 10 positions agree with TRBD1. This CDR3 spans 15 amino acids. Trimming cost V 3 bases and J 4 bases; bases outside gene matches: 3. Looked up from germline, CDR1 is SNHLY and CDR2 is FYNNEI. This chain's CDR3 is CASSELGQGNQPQHF. CDR3 nucleotides: TGTGCCAGCAGTGAGTTGGGACAGGGGAATCAGCCCCAGCATTTT.

The J gene is TRBJ1-1, the V gene TRBV27, with D possibly matching TRBD1 (6 bases). Trimming cost V 8 bases and J 6 bases, with 16 bases left between them. The CDR3 loop spans 13 amino acids. Germline V lookup: CDR1 MNHEY, CDR2 SMNVEV (reference sequence). This CDR3 is CASRDTFAPEAFF. Written as DNA, the CDR3 is TGTGCCAGCCGGGACACTTTCGCCCCTGAAGCTTTCTTT.

This rearrangement joins TRBV30 to TRBJ1-1; possibly TRBD1 for D (6 bases). Germline V gene lookup returns CDR1 GTSNPN and CDR2 SVGIG (reference sequence). CDR3 length: 11 amino acids. The V gene lost 8 bases and the J gene lost 8 bases, with 15 bases spanning the gap. CDR3 residues: CAGSQGPEAFF. In DNA form, the CDR3 reads TGTGCCGGGTCACAGGGACCAGAAGCTTTCTTT.

The rearrangement uses TRBV15 and TRBJ2-5; D is unclear. V was trimmed by 0 bases and J by 7 bases, leaving 12 bases between them. CDR1 is LNHNV and CDR2 is YYDKDF in the germline V gene (reference sequence). This CDR3 spans 14 amino acids. CDR3 sequence reads: CATSREVVTGTQYF. CDR3 DNA sequence: TGTGCCACCAGCAGAGAAGTCGTGACGGGGACCCAGTACTTC.

This clone was detected a few times. V and J are TRBV30 and TRBJ2-7, with D perhaps matching TRBD1 (5 bases). The CDR3 contains 11 residues. The germline V and J ends were trimmed by 3 bases and 4 bases, with 7 bases remaining between them. CDR1 is GTSNPN and CDR2 is SVGIG in the germline V gene (reference sequence). The CDR3 sequence: CAWSPGYEQYF. The CDR3 DNA is TGTGCCTGGAGCCCAGGGTACGAGCAGTACTTC.

The chain joins TRBV5-4 to TRBJ2-5; 10 nucleotides match TRBD2. Germline V gives CDR1 SGHNT, CDR2 YYREEE (reference sequence). V shed 5 bases and J 1 base; nucleotides not matched to a gene: 11. The length of the CDR3 is 17 residues. The CDR3 region is CASRTSIAGGPQETQYF. In nucleotides, the CDR3 is TGTGCCAGCAGGACCTCAATAGCGGGGGGTCCCCAAGAGACCCAGTACTTC.

This chain joins TRBV27 and TRBJ1-1; weak D call: TRBD1 (6 bases). This CDR3 is 13 amino acids long. The ends were cut back, 4 bases at V and 11 bases at J, with 17 bases in the middle. CDR1 and CDR2 from the germline V gene are MNHEY and SMNVEV (reference sequence). CDR3 protein: CASSSGAGRSAFF. In DNA form, the CDR3 reads TGTGCCAGCAGTTCAGGGGCAGGACGGAGTGCTTTCTTT.

The J gene is TRBJ2-2, the V gene TRBV9, with TRBD1 as a possible D gene (5 bases). The V end lost 4 bases, the J end lost 4 bases, and 14 bases lay between the germline ends. Germline lookup yields CDR1 SGDLS and CDR2 YYNGEE. This CDR3 spans 15 amino acids. CDR3 nucleotides: TGTGCCAGCAGCCCAAGGGGAACTATCACCGGGGAGCTGTTTTTT. Its translation is CASSPRGTITGELFF.

This chain connects TRBV12-5 to TRBJ1-2; D perhaps matches TRBD1 (5 bases). In germline, CDR1 is LGHNT, CDR2 FRNRAP. V was clipped by 6 bases and J by 7 bases, with 21 bases between them. CDR3 length equals 15 residues. CDR3 sequence (DNA): TGTGCTAGTGGCACGGAACGGCCGAACGGGGGTGGCTACACCTTC. Protein: CASGTERPNGGGYTF.

The rearrangement uses TRBV18 and TRBJ2-2; D is unclear. Per germline, CDR1 KGHSH and CDR2 LQKENI. The CDR3 contains 13 residues. Trimming took off 2 bases at V and 6 bases at J, with 7 bases between the two ends. In DNA, the CDR3 is TGTGCCAGCTCACCAGAGTCGTCCGGGGAGCTGTTTTTT. Translated, it gives CASSPESSGELFF. The variable domain in full, with the rest retrieved from reference TRBV18 and TRBJ2-2, is NAGVMQNPRHLVRRRGQEARLRCSPMKGHSHVYWYRQLPEEGLKFMVYLQKENIIDESGMPKERFSAEFPKEGPSILRIQQVVRGDSAAYFCASSPESSGELFFGEGSRLTVL.

V and J are TRBV6-1 and TRBJ2-1, with unresolved D. The CDR3 spans 14 residues. The germline V gene has CDR1 MNHNS and CDR2 SASEGT. Trimming left V 3 bases short and J 4 bases short, with 10 bases between. Here the CDR3 reads CASSERVFYNEQFF. CDR3 bases: TGTGCCAGCAGTGAGAGAGTATTTTACAATGAGCAGTTCTTC.

The V and J genes are TRBV10-2 and TRBJ1-2; 8 nucleotides align to TRBD1. V lost 6 bases, J lost 4 bases, and 7 bases stayed unmatched. Germline V gene lookup returns CDR1 WSHSY and CDR2 SAAADI. This CDR3 has 14 amino acids. CDR3 nucleotide sequence: TGCGCCAGCAGCGGACAGGGAGGGAGCTATGGCTACACCTTC. This encodes CASSGQGGSYGYTF.

This chain links TRBV10-2 with TRBJ1-2; D not resolved. The V end was cut by 5 bases, the J end by 4 bases, with 11 bases between. The CDR3 runs 13 residues. Germline assignment: CDR1 WSHSY and CDR2 SAAADI. The CDR3 loop reads CASSQDIFYGYTF. The CDR3 nucleotides are TGCGCCAGCAGTCAAGACATATTCTATGGCTACACCTTC.

This clone was counted a single time. The chain has TRBV25-1 and TRBJ2-2; 7 positions match TRBD1. This CDR3 region has 13 residues. Germline CDR1 reads MGHDK; CDR2 reads SYGVNS. The V segment lost 4 bases and the J segment 5 bases; nucleotides outside the gene matches: 1. The CDR3 loop is CASSGGQTGELFF. CDR3 DNA sequence: TGTGCCAGCAGTGGGGGACAGACCGGGGAGCTGTTTTTT. Full variable domain (rest looked up from reference TRBV25-1 and TRBJ2-2): EADIYQTPRYLVIGTGKKITLECSQTMGHDKMYWYQQDPGMELHLIHYSYGVNSTEKGDLSSESTVSRIRTEHFPLTLESARPSHTSQYLCASSGGQTGELFFGEGSRLTVL.

The V gene is TRBV5-6, the J gene TRBJ2-7, with D perhaps matching TRBD1 (6 bases). Per the germline V gene, CDR1 is SGHDT and CDR2 is YYEEEE. The CDR3 contains 15 residues. Deletions cut 4 bases from V and 2 bases from J, with 16 bases between. CDR3 DNA sequence: TGTGCCAGCAGCCCGGGTGTACAGGGTACCTACGAGCAGTACTTC. This encodes CASSPGVQGTYEQYF.

The rearrangement joins TRBV6-5 to TRBJ2-7; TRBD1 might be the D (6 bases). Looked up from germline, CDR1 is MNHEY and CDR2 is SVGAGI. The CDR3 is 14 residues long. V lost 8 bases and J lost 2, with 16 bases in between. CDR3 nucleotides: TGTGCCAGCGCCAGTCGGGACACACCCTACGAGCAGTACTTC. Protein sequence: CASASRDTPYEQYF.

The chain is built from TRBV7-9 and TRBJ2-1; 8 bases agree with TRBD2. The CDR3 covers 14 residues. V gave up 3 bases and J gave up 5 bases; unmatched junction bases: 3. Germline V gene sequence: CDR1 SEHNR, CDR2 FQNEAQ (reference sequence). The CDR3 reads CASSFGGGNNEQFF. The CDR3 region has the DNA TGTGCCAGCAGCTTTGGCGGGGGGAACAATGAGCAGTTCTTC.

J is TRBJ1-3 and V is TRBV5-1, with D tentatively TRBD1 (5 bases). Looked up from germline, CDR1 is SGHRS and CDR2 is YFSETQ. V lost 5 bases to trimming and J lost 3 bases, with 15 bases between them. The CDR3 extends over 15 amino acids. The CDR3 sequence is CASRSDGGYGNTIYF. The CDR3 DNA reads TGCGCCAGCAGATCTGATGGGGGGTATGGAAACACCATATATTTT.

The genes are TRBV19 and TRBJ1-6; TRBD1 matches 11 bases. CDR1 and CDR2 (germline): LNHDA, SQIVND (reference sequence). With V trimmed by 6 bases and J by 9 bases, 7 bases remained unmatched. The length of the CDR3 is 15 residues. This CDR3 is CASSPGTGGSSPLHF. The CDR3 DNA sequence: TGTGCCAGTAGCCCGGGGACAGGGGGGAGTTCACCCCTCCACTTT.

The chain combines TRBV5-6 with TRBJ2-3; 9 bases agree with TRBD1. V lost 4 bases to trimming and J lost 7 bases; unmatched junction nucleotides: 7. Looked up from germline, CDR1 is SGHDT and CDR2 is YYEEEE. This CDR3 comprises 14 residues. The CDR3 is CASSVGTGRNTQYF. The CDR3 nucleotides are TGTGCCAGCAGCGTAGGGACAGGGAGAAATACGCAGTATTTT.